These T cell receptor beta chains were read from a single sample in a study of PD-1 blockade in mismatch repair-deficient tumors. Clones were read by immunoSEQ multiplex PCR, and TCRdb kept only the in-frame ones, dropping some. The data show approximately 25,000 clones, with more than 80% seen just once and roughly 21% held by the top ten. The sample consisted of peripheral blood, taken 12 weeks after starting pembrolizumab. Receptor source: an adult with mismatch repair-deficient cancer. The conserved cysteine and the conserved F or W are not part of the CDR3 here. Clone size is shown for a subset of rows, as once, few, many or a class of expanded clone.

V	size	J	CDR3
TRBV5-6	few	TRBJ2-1	ASSQGQLPYNEQF
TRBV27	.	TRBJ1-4	ASSATFGTGMFNEKLF
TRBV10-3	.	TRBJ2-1	AISAQKYNEQF
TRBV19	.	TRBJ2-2	ACIDTSNTGELF
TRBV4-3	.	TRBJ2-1	ASSQAPFSGSITRAFNEQF
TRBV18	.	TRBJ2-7	ASSRGFGGQTIYEQY
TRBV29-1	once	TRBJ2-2	SALKGTGELF
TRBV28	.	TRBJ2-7	ASSLTGAGFSYEQY
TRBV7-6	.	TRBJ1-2	ASSPFYRKTYGYT
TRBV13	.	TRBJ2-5	ASSSSGARY
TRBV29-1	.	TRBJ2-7	SVWDRASEQY
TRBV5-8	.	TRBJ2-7	ASSYVGGYEQY
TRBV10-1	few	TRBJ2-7	ASSESSAARYYEQY
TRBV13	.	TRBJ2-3	ASSTRLIDTQY
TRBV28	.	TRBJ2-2	ASSLWDALTSGRRTGELF
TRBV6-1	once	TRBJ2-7	ASSEEWTGLGEQY
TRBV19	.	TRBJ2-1	ASSIAGTSGAYNEQF
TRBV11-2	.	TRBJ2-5	ASSFLPRGSETQY
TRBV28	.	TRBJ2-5	ASSFLKREGRETQY
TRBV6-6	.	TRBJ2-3	ASSYTETSTDTQY
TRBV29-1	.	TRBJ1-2	SVLIPTGTGGYT
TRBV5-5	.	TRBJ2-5	ASSPGKRTGGILQETQY
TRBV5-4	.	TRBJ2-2	ASSRLTDSQGSTGELF
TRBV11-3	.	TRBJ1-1	ASSSRTGFGEAF
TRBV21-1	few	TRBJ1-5	ATVREPQH
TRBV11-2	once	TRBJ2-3	ASSQRDFADTQY
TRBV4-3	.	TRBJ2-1	ASSRVFGNEQF
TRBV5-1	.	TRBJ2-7	ASTFGLGQGGHEQY
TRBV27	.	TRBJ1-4	ASSLLNEKLF
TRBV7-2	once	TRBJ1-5	ASSLQSNQPQH
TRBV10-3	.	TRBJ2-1	AVGTGTGKNEQF
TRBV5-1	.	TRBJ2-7	ASSFSVRYEQY
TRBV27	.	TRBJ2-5	ASTGRGLQTQY
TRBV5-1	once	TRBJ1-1	ASSLHGGTEAF
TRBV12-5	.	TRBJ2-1	ASGLVLGSGGSTEQF
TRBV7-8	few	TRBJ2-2	ASSLAGVERELF
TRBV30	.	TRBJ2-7	AWRDRNYEQY
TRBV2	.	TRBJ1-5	ASRDPNLIAQH
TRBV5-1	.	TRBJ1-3	ASSLVLTPTGDTIY
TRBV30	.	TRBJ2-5	AWSVGEETQY
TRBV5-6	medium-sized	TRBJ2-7	ASSLFGGGSYEQY
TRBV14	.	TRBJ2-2	ASSQVRLAHTGELF
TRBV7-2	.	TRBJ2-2	ASRGQSGGELF
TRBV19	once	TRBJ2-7	ASSPKSGHTGYEQY
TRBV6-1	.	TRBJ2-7	ASSFSVRYEQY
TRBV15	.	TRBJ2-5	ATSRDLAEETQY
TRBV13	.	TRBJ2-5	ASSLPSVEETQY
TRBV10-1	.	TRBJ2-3	ASSRQGITDTQY
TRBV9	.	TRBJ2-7	ASSVSGERNYEQY
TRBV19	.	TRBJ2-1	ASSRAGGLLNEQF
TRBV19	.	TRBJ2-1	ASSISLADYNEQF
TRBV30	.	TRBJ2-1	AWYVTGRNEQF
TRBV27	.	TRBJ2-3	ASQDRDTDTQY
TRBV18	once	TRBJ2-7	ASSPPIQGANEQY
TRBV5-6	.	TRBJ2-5	ASSRGLAGIETQY
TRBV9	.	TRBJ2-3	ASSPRTGLGDTQY
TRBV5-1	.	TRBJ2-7	ASQYRVDSYEQY
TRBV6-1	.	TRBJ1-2	ASSARPFTGYT
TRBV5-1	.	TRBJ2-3	ASSLDAGLAADTQY
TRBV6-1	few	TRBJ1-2	ASSESAGGSYGYT